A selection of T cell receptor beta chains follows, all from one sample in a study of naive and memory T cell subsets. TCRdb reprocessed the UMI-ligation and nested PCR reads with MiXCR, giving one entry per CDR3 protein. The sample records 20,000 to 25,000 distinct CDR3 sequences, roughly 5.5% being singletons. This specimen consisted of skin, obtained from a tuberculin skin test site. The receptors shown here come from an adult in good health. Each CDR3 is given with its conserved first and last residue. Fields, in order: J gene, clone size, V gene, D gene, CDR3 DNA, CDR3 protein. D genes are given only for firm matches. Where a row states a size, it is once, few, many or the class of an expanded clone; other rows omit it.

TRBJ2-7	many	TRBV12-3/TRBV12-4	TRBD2	TGTGCCAGCAGTTTAGCAGGGGGGCGGACTAGCGGGACCTTACCTTACGAGCAGTACTTC	CASSLAGGRTSGTLPYEQYF
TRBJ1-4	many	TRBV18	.	TGTGCCAGCTCACCACGTTTGGCTCAGGGACCTAATGAAAAACTGTTTTTT	CASSPRLAQGPNEKLFF
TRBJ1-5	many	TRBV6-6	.	TGTGCCAGCAGTTACGGACGGAGGAGCAATCAGCCCCAGCATTTT	CASSYGRRSNQPQHF
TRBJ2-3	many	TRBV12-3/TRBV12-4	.	TGTGCCAGCAGTTTAGGACCGCGTCACCTAGAGACGCAGTATTTT	CASSLGPRHLETQYF
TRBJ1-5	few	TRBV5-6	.	TGTGCCAGCAGCTTTGGGGGGCCAGGTCAGCCCCAGCATTTT	CASSFGGPGQPQHF
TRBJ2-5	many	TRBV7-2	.	TGTGCCAGCAGCTTAGAACAGGACTTGGTCCGGACCCAGTACTTC	CASSLEQDLVRTQYF
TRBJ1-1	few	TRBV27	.	TGTGCCAGCAGCTACCTTCCCGGGGGTGAAGCTTTCTTT	CASSYLPGGEAFF
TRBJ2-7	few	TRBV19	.	TGTGCAAGTTCCTTGGCCCCCCCTTACGAGCAGTACTTC	CASSLAPPYEQYF
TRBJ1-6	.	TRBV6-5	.	TGTGCCAGCAGTGCCACGGGCGGGGTTAGCTCCTATAATTCACCCCTCAACTTT	CASSATGGVSSYNSPLNF
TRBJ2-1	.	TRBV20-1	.	TGCAGTGCTAGAGATGAAAGGGTCCAGTTCTTC	CSARDERVQFF
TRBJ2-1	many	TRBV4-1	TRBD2	TGCGCCAGCAGCCGCCAGACTAGCGGGAGCCGGAATGAGCAGTTCTTC	CASSRQTSGSRNEQFF
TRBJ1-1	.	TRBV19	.	TGTGCCAGTAGTATCAGCGCGGGAACCCCGAACACTGAAGCTTTCTTT	CASSISAGTPNTEAFF
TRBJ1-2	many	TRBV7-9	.	TGTGCCAGCAGCTTAGGGGGCGCGCACTCAGATGGCTACACCTTC	CASSLGGAHSDGYTF
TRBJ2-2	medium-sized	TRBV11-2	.	TGTGCCAGCAGCTTAGGACGATATAACACCGGGGAGCTGTTTTTT	CASSLGRYNTGELFF
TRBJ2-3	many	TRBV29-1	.	TGCAGCGTTTCACGGGCGGGGTTTAGCACAGATACGCAGTATTTT	CSVSRAGFSTDTQYF
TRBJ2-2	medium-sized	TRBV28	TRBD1	TGTGCCAGCAGTCTACCGGGACAGGGGTTAGCCGGGGAGCTGTTTTTT	CASSLPGQGLAGELFF
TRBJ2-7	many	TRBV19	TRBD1	TGTGCCAGTAGTATCACCCCTTCGATGGACAGGGCCTACGAGCAGTACTTC	CASSITPSMDRAYEQYF
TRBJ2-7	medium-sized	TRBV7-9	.	TGTGCCAGCAGCTTAATGGACGGGGCTGACGAGCAGTACTTC	CASSLMDGADEQYF
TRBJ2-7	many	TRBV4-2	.	TGTGCCAGCAGCCTGGGGTGGGGGGATCCCGACTCCTACGAGCAGTACTTC	CASSLGWGDPDSYEQYF
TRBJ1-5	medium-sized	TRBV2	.	TGTGCCAGCAGAACAGGGAATAGCAATCAGCCCCAGCATTTT	CASRTGNSNQPQHF
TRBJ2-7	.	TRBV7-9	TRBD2	TGTGCCAGCAGCTCCCTAGCGGATACCTACGAGCAGTACTTC	CASSSLADTYEQYF
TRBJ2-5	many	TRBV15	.	TGTGCCACCAGCCGGCCAGGGCCATGGGAGACCCAGTACTTC	CATSRPGPWETQYF
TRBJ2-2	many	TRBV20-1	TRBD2	TGCAGTGCACCCGGGAGGACGAACACCGGGGAGCTGTTTTTT	CSAPGRTNTGELFF
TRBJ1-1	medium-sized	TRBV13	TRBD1	TGTGCCAGCAGCGGAGGGACAGGGAACACTGAAGCTTTCTTT	CASSGGTGNTEAFF
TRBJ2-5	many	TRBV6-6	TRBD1	TGTGCCAGCAGTTACTCGCCCGAAGACAGGGGGCAGGAGACCCAGTACTTC	CASSYSPEDRGQETQYF
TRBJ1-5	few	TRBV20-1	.	TGCAGTGCAAAAGAGGACGGCTCGCCCAATCAGCCCCAGCATTTT	CSAKEDGSPNQPQHF
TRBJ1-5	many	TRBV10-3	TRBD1	TGTGCCATCAGTGAGTCGACAGGGGTCGGCAATCAGCCCCAGCATTTT	CAISESTGVGNQPQHF
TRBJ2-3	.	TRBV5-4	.	TGTGCCAGCAGCCCCTCCGGGTCGAGCACAGATACGCAGTATTTT	CASSPSGSSTDTQYF
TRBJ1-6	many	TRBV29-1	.	TGCAGCGTGGGGGAAAGGGGAAGCAATTCACCCCTCCACTTT	CSVGERGSNSPLHF
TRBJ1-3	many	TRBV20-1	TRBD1	TGCAGTGCTAGAACAGGGGCTGGAAACACCATATATTTT	CSARTGAGNTIYF
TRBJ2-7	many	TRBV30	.	TGTGCCTGGAGTTCCCTCTTAGGGGGGACATACGAGCAGTACTTC	CAWSSLLGGTYEQYF
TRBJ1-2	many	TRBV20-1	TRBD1	TGCAGTGCTAGCCCGGGACAGGGGGCCTCCTATGGCTACACCTTC	CSASPGQGASYGYTF
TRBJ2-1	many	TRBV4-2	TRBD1	TGTGCCAGCAGCCAAGTTTCCGGGACAGGAAGGGGCAATGAGCAGTTCTTC	CASSQVSGTGRGNEQFF
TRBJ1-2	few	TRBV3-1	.	TGTGCCAGCGTTGGGACCTCCTATGGCTACACCTTC	CASVGTSYGYTF
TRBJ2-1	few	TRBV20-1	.	TGCAGCCTAATACCTAGCCACTCCTACAATGAGCAGTTCTTC	CSLIPSHSYNEQFF
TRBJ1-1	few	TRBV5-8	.	TGTGCCAGCAGCAATGCCCTGGGGGGAGGCACTGAAGCTTTCTTT	CASSNALGGGTEAFF
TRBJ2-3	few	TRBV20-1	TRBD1	TGCAGTGCAAACAGGGGGCGCACAGATACGCAGTATTTT	CSANRGRTDTQYF
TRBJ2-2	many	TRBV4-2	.	TGTGCCAGCACCGCGACAGGAGGTAACACCGGGGAGCTGTTTTTT	CASTATGGNTGELFF
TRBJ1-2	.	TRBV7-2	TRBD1	TGTGCCAGCAGCCAGCGACAGGGAAACTATGGCTACACCTTC	CASSQRQGNYGYTF
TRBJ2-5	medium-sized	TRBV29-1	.	TGCAGCGTTGGGGGACACAATCAAGAGACCCAGTACTTC	CSVGGHNQETQYF
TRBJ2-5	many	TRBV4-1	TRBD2	TGCGCCAGCAGCCAAGTTAGCGGGAAGGGCCAGTACTTC	CASSQVSGKGQYF
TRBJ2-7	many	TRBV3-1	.	TGTGCCAGCAGAGACAGTGACACGCAGTACTTC	CASRDSDTQYF
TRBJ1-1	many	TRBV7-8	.	TGTGCCAGCAGCATAACTGGGGTCACTGAAGCTTTCTTT	CASSITGVTEAFF